This TCR beta chain comes out of a study of cytomegalovirus exposure and HLA in healthy donors. Whole-study results and caveats: Reports described diagnosis of cytomegalovirus status by the classifier as highly specific and sensitive.

The CDR3 extends over 14 amino acids. V lost 1 base to trimming and J lost 7 bases, with 14 bases between them. Germline CDR1 reads LGHNA; CDR2 reads YNFKEQ. Regarding this clone: Its antigen is as yet unknown.

Primers included in the PCR were 60 Vbeta and 13 Jbeta primers. The assay was immunoSEQ multiplex PCR, and TCRdb's table has in-frame clones only and misses some. This repertoire shows 150,000 to 200,000 clones, almost 85% found once; its top ten account for around 0.26%. This clonotype was sampled from a boy between 10 and 17 years old in good health and CMV-seronegative. V and J are TRBV4-2 and TRBJ2-7; weak D call: TRBD2 (5 bases). Material: PBMCs. The CDR3 region is CASSQGVPRVEQYF. CDR3 DNA sequence: TGTGCCAGCAGCCAAGGGGTCCCGCGGGTGGAGCAGTACTTC.